The 5 T cell receptor beta chains given below trace back to one sample, sequenced in a study of T cell repertoires in cytomegalovirus infection. TCRdb passed the reads through MiXCR, listing each CDR3 protein once. The sample contains 150,000 or so distinct CDR3 sequences, about a sixth of which appear only once. The specimen sequenced was CD8+ T cells from PBMCs. These receptors all stem from a human donor in good health (CMV status not recorded). Some clones in this sample may be carry-over from other donors' samples.

The V call is TRBV6-2 or TRBV6-3, the J call TRBJ2-7; TRBD2 agrees at 8 bases. The CDR3 runs to 13 residues. Trimming removed 7 bases from V and 3 bases from J; junction bases left unmatched: 5. The V gene's germline CDR1 is MNHEY and CDR2 SVGEGT. The CDR3: CASTSGRSYEQYF. The CDR3 DNA sequence: TGTGCCAGCACCAGCGGGAGAAGCTACGAGCAGTACTTC.

In this sample, this clonotype turned up a few times. The DNA of the CDR3 is TGCGCCAGCAGCTTGTCGGAGGCCGACTCTGGGGCCAACGTCCTGACTTTC. It translates to CASSLSEADSGANVLTF. The chain joins TRBV5-1 to TRBJ2-6; TRBD2 might be the D (5 bases). Germline CDR1 reads SGHRS; CDR2 reads YFSETQ. This CDR3 is built from 17 residues. V was cut by 1 base and J by 0 bases, with 11 bases left in between.

The table lists this clonotype with a few counts. J is TRBJ2-4 and V is TRBV7-8, with D maybe TRBD2 (5 bases). CDR3 size: 16 residues. Germline V lookup: CDR1 SGHVS, CDR2 FQNEAQ. The ends were cut back, 2 bases at V and 2 bases at J, with 13 bases in the middle. CDR3 nucleotides: TGTGCCAGCAGCTTAAGGGATGGAGGTACCAAAAACATTCAGTACTTC. Its protein is CASSLRDGGTKNIQYF.

The rearrangement uses TRBV7-2 and TRBJ2-7; 7 nucleotides align to TRBD2. The CDR3 consists of 16 residues. Germline values: CDR1 SGHTA, CDR2 FQGNSA. Germline trimming cut 4 bases from V and 4 bases from J; bases unmatched to any gene: 13. The CDR3 sequence: CASSSLELSGSYEQYF. In DNA, the CDR3 is TGTGCCAGCAGCTCCCTAGAGCTTAGCGGGTCGTACGAGCAGTACTTC. The variable domain in full, completed from reference TRBV7-2 and TRBJ2-7, reads GAGVSQSPSNKVTEKGKDVELRCDPISGHTALYWYRQSLGQGLEFLIYFQGNSAPDKSGLPSDRFSAERTGGSVSTLTIQRTQQEDSAVYLCASSSLELSGSYEQYFGPGTRLTVT.

The CDR3 here is CASSLESYTF. As DNA, the CDR3 is TGTGCCAGCAGCTTAGAATCCTACACCTTC. This sequence joins TRBV7-2 and TRBJ1-2; D call uncertain. Germline CDR1 is SGHTA and CDR2 is FQGNSA. The CDR3 is made up of 10 amino acids. V lost 1 base and J lost 10, with 4 bases in between.